Given below is one T cell receptor (beta chain) in context. The CDR3 runs to 15 residues. With V trimmed by 5 bases and J by 2 bases, 5 bases remained unmatched. Per germline, CDR1 LNHDA and CDR2 SQIVND (reference sequence). The data were produced by immunoSEQ multiplex PCR, yet TCRdb's version contains in-frame clones alone and is incomplete. This sample has approximately 64,000 clones, with 88% found just once. These data are taken from a study of blood T cell repertoires in COVID-19. Study-level information: PBMCs, B-cell-depleted T cells, or T cells provided the cDNA or gDNA that made up the material.

Cohorts were assigned according to the clinical history that participants reported. The chain uses TRBV19 and TRBJ2-3; the match to TRBD2 covers 9 bases. This receptor was identified in a woman aged 40 to 55 who had recovered from COVID-19. The sequenced sample consisted of PBMCs or T cells enriched from blood (not recorded which). This chain's CDR3 is CASSLASGVTDTQYF. For the CDR3, the DNA is TGTGCCAGTAGTTTGGCTAGCGGGGTCACAGATACGCAGTATTTT.